This entry concerns a single TCR beta chain. What it recognizes is unknown. Treatment in this sample: around 19 received Ad26.COV2.S at low or high dose, single or two shots; about 5 received placebo; per-sample allocation not given. At day 63 after the first vaccine or placebo injection, samples were drawn. Vaccine was an Ad26 vector expressing Wuhan-strain SARS-CoV-2 spike. The data were obtained in a study of Ad26.COV2.S vaccination and SARS-CoV-2 variants. For the study at large: Vaccine-arm donor from the placebo-controlled COV1001 Ad26.COV2.S trial. Study conclusions and caveats: Recipients of vaccine and of placebo showed similar breadth of their non-spike TCR repertoires.

Clones were sequenced by immunoSEQ multiplex PCR, and TCRdb holds only the in-frame ones, with some missing. The data hold 350,000 to 450,000 clones, with about 83% observed a single time. Looked up from germline, CDR1 is MRHNA and CDR2 is SNTAGT. Trimming cost V 7 bases and J 1 base; bases outside gene matches: 5. The CDR3 totals 14 residues. The sample here was peripheral blood, taken in a trial of Ad26.COV2.S vaccine versus placebo. The TCR comes from a person between 18 and 59 years old who received the Ad26.COV2.S COVID-19 vaccine or a placebo. The chain links TRBV6-4 to TRBJ1-1; 8 bases match TRBD1. The CDR3 nucleotides read TGTGCCAGCACCCCGGACAGGGAGAACACTGAAGCTTTCTTT. Its protein product is CASTPDRENTEAFF.